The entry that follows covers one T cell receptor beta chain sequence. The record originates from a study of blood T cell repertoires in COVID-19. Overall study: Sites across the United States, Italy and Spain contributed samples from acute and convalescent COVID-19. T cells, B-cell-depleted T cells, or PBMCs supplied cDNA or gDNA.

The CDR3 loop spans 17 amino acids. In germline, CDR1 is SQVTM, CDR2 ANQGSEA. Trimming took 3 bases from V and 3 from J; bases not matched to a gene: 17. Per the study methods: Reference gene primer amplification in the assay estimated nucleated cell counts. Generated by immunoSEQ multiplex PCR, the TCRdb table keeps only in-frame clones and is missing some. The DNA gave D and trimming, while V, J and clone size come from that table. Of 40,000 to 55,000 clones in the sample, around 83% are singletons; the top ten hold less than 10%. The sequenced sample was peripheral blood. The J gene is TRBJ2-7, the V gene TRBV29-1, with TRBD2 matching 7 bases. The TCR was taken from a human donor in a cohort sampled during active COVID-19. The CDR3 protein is CSVEIPLPAGDLYEQYF. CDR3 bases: TGCAGCGTTGAGATACCCCTCCCGGCGGGAGATCTCTACGAGCAGTACTTC.